What follows are 5 T cell receptor beta chains derived from one specimen sequenced in a study of T cell responses to AZD1222 COVID-19 vaccine. TCRdb keeps only in-frame clones here, not all; method: immunoSEQ multiplex PCR. Of approximately 67,000 clones in the sample, 86% were seen once. The sample here was peripheral blood, taken on day 0 of AZD1222 vaccination. The receptor set was obtained from an adult in good health.

The chain links TRBV7-2 to TRBJ1-2, with TRBD1 as a possible D gene (6 bases). V was cut by 5 bases and J by 7 bases, with 17 bases left in between. Germline lookup yields CDR1 SGHTA and CDR2 FQGNSA. The CDR3 has 14 residues. In DNA form, the CDR3 reads TGTGCCAGCAGCCTAGAGGGGGAAATCGTTGGCTACACCTTC. This sequence encodes CASSLEGEIVGYTF.

The chain uses TRBV28 and TRBJ1-4; D perhaps matches TRBD1 (6 bases). V was shortened by 3 bases and J by 4 bases, with 12 bases between the two germline ends. The CDR3 loop spans 15 amino acids. Germline lookup yields CDR1 MDHEN and CDR2 SYDVKM. The CDR3 here is CASSLIRQVNEKLFF. CDR3 DNA sequence: TGTGCCAGCAGTTTGATTCGACAGGTTAATGAAAAACTGTTTTTT.

V is TRBV5-1 and J is TRBJ2-1, with D uncertain. CDR3 length equals 14 residues. The V gene's germline CDR1 is SGHRS and CDR2 YFSETQ. Between the trimmed V and J ends, which lost 0 bases and 8 bases, there was a span of 12 bases. CDR3 nucleotides: TGCGCCAGCAGCTTGGTTCCAGGCACGGATGAGCAGTTCTTC. Amino acids: CASSLVPGTDEQFF.

This clone was seen once. The chain links TRBV18 to TRBJ2-7; D remains ambiguous. Germline lookup yields CDR1 KGHSH and CDR2 LQKENI. The CDR3 consists of 13 residues. The ends were cut back, 4 bases at V and 0 bases at J, with 7 bases in the middle. CDR3 sequence reads: CASSRENSYEQYF. CDR3 DNA: TGTGCCAGCTCACGGGAAAACTCCTACGAGCAGTACTTC.

This clone was counted a few times. The same CDR3 is also encoded by other DNA sequences in this sample. The CDR3 reads CASSVDREQFF. CDR3 bases: TGTGCCAGCAGCGTCGACAGAGAGCAGTTCTTC. The chain links TRBV9 to TRBJ2-1; tentative D call: TRBD1 (5 bases). V shed 2 bases and J shed 10 bases, with 7 bases lying between them. The CDR3 spans 11 residues. The germline V gene has CDR1 SGDLS and CDR2 YYNGEE.